The 20 T cell receptor beta chains below come from one sample, sequenced in a study of T-cell memory formation after mild COVID-19. Each CDR3 protein is one row after TCRdb ran MiXCR on the 5' RACE reads. The table records about 150,000 distinct CDR3 sequences, roughly 24% of them present only once. Sequencing input: PBMCs or a T cell subset sorted from them (not recorded which). The origin of the receptors is an adult woman who had mild COVID-19 (a few samples of this study predate the infection). Cell type and time point are not known.

The CDR3 sequence: CASSLTGSGETQYF. DNA of the CDR3: TGTGCCAGCAGCCTCACAGGGTCTGGAGAGACCCAGTACTTC. The chain couples TRBV9 to TRBJ2-5; a possible D gene is TRBD1 (6 bases). CDR3 length: 14 amino acids. Trimming took off 4 bases at V and 4 bases at J, with 14 bases between the two ends. Per germline, CDR1 SGDLS and CDR2 YYNGEE.

This clonotype was recorded only once. The chain uses TRBV20-1 and TRBJ2-7, with TRBD2 matching over 13 bases. From germline, CDR1 is DFQATT and CDR2 SNEGSKA (reference sequence). This CDR3 has 17 amino acids. With V trimmed by 0 bases and J by 2 bases, 7 bases remained unmatched. CDR3 sequence: CSARDGPGLAGPYEQYF. CDR3 DNA sequence: TGCAGTGCTAGAGATGGTCCGGGACTAGCGGGGCCCTACGAGCAGTACTTC.

This chain joins TRBV27 and TRBJ1-5; no reliable D call. The CDR3 has 11 amino acids. CDR1 and CDR2 from the germline V gene are MNHEY and SMNVEV (reference sequence). Trimming removed 9 bases at V and 7 bases at J, with 10 bases between. The CDR3 region has the DNA TGTGCCAGGGTCGGACGCCAGCCCCAGCATTTT. It translates to CARVGRQPQHF.

This clonotype has more than one count but fewer than ten. The rearrangement links TRBV7-9 to TRBJ2-1; possibly TRBD2 for D (7 bases). V shed 4 bases and J shed 4 bases, with 20 bases lying between them. The CDR3 covers 17 residues. Germline V gives CDR1 SEHNR, CDR2 FQNEAQ (reference sequence). CDR3 sequence reads: CASSSLQAGAQYNEQFF. The DNA for the CDR3 is TGTGCCAGCAGCTCCCTTCAGGCGGGGGCCCAATACAATGAGCAGTTCTTC.

J is TRBJ1-4 and V is TRBV6-5; 7 bases fit TRBD1. The germline V gene has CDR1 MNHEY and CDR2 SVGAGI. The CDR3 length is 14 residues. V was pared by 5 bases and J by 3 bases, with 3 bases of the junction left unmatched. This chain's CDR3 is CASSPGQSNEKLFF. The CDR3, as DNA: TGTGCCAGCAGTCCGGGACAGTCTAATGAAAAACTGTTTTTT.

The chain recombines TRBV5-1 with TRBJ2-1; TRBD1 matches 9 bases. CDR3 length equals 16 residues. CDR1 is SGHRS, CDR2 YFSETQ, per germline. Unmatched junction bases numbered 10, after V lost 4 bases and J lost 5 bases. CDR3 in DNA: TGCGCCAGCAGCCCGAGAACAGGGGGCCGGCACAATGAGCAGTTCTTC. As protein: CASSPRTGGRHNEQFF.

The chain is built from TRBV7-8 and TRBJ2-3; weak D call: TRBD2 (5 bases). V was cut by 8 bases and J by 3 bases, with 18 bases left in between. The CDR3 has 15 residues. Per the germline V gene, CDR1 is SGHVS and CDR2 is FQNEAQ. CDR3: CASSLHPTTTDTQYF. The CDR3 nucleotides are TGTGCCAGCTCCCTACACCCGACTACAACAGATACGCAGTATTTT.

The chain uses TRBV19 and TRBJ1-2; a possible D gene is TRBD1 (5 bases). V was pared by 1 base and J by 6 bases, with 15 bases between. The CDR3 totals 15 residues. Germline lookup yields CDR1 LNHDA and CDR2 SQIVND (reference sequence). The DNA for the CDR3 is TGTGCCAGTAGTATAGCTCACGGGGGAAAGGATGGCTACACCTTC. Its translation: CASSIAHGGKDGYTF.

This clonotype has a handful of counts. The V call is TRBV4-1, the J call TRBJ1-1, with TRBD1 matching 8 bases. V shed 1 base, J shed 1 base, and the junction held 5 bases outside the gene matches. The germline V gene has CDR1 MGHRA and CDR2 YSYEKL. The CDR3 has 16 residues. The CDR3 spells CASSQGEQGGNTEAFF. DNA for the CDR3: TGCGCCAGCAGCCAAGGCGAACAGGGGGGGAACACTGAAGCTTTCTTT.

The genes are TRBV12-3 or TRBV12-4 and TRBJ2-1; D is uncertain. The CDR3 sequence is 13 residues long. Trimming stripped 5 bases from V and 6 bases from J, with 11 bases between. In nucleotides, the CDR3 is TGTGCCAGCAGTCTTCTAAATATCAATGAGCAGTTCTTC. This encodes CASSLLNINEQFF.

A few counts support this clonotype. Written as DNA, the CDR3 is TGTGCCAGCAGCTTACAGAACACTGAAGCTTTCTTT. Its protein product is CASSLQNTEAFF. V and J are TRBV7-9 and TRBJ1-1; D not resolved. Germline-derived CDR1 and CDR2 are SEHNR and FQNEAQ (reference sequence). Trimming removed 2 bases at V and 1 base at J, with 2 bases between. The CDR3 is made up of 12 amino acids.

The rearrangement joins TRBV7-9 to TRBJ1-2; 7 positions match TRBD1. The CDR3 spans 14 residues. The germline CDR1 and CDR2 sequences are SEHNR and FQNEAQ (reference sequence). The V gene end was trimmed by 10 bases and the J gene end by 4 bases; junction bases not matched to a gene: 12. For the CDR3, the DNA is TGTGCCACCCCACCCCCGACAGGGCCCTATGGCTACACCTTC. Translated, it gives CATPPPTGPYGYTF. The whole variable domain, remainder taken from reference TRBV7-9 and TRBJ1-2, is DTGVSQNPRHKITKRGQNVTFRCDPISEHNRLYWYRQTLGQGPEFLTYFQNEAQLEKSRLLSDRFSAERPKGSFSTLEIQRTEQGDSAMYLCATPPPTGPYGYTFGSGTRLTVV.

V and J are TRBV12-3 or TRBV12-4 and TRBJ2-3; weak D call: TRBD1 (6 bases). The CDR3 spans 15 residues. V was cut by 7 bases and J by 3 bases, with 17 bases left in between. The CDR3 bases are TGTGCCAGCACGGAACAGGGTTTAAGGACAGATACGCAGTATTTT. Its protein is CASTEQGLRTDTQYF.

A few counts support this clonotype. This chain joins TRBV4-2 and TRBJ1-6, with 9 bases that match TRBD1. The CDR3 has 15 residues. Per the germline V gene, CDR1 is LGHNA and CDR2 is YNFKEQ. Trimming cost V 5 bases and J 9 bases; bases outside gene matches: 8. The CDR3 reads CASSTRQGVVSPLHF. The CDR3 region has the DNA TGTGCCAGCAGCACCCGACAGGGGGTAGTTTCACCCCTCCACTTT.

The rearrangement joins TRBV7-6 to TRBJ1-1; TRBD1 is a possible D gene (5 bases). V was shortened by 5 bases and J by 1 base, with 17 bases between the two germline ends. CDR1 is SGHVS and CDR2 is FNYEAQ in the germline V gene. The length of the CDR3 is 16 residues. CDR3 loop: CASSHGPGHGNTEAFF. The CDR3 nucleotides read TGTGCCAGCAGCCATGGGCCCGGACACGGGAACACTGAAGCTTTCTTT.

The rearrangement links TRBV2 to TRBJ2-6; perhaps TRBD1 as D (5 bases). This CDR3 contains 15 residues. V lost 6 bases and J lost 2, with 11 bases in between. Germline-derived CDR1 and CDR2 are SNHLY and FYNNEI. The CDR3 sequence: CASRPSRAGANVLTF. In DNA form, the CDR3 reads TGTGCCAGCAGACCAAGCAGGGCTGGGGCCAACGTCCTGACTTTC. The full variable domain, with the rest looked up from reference TRBV2 and TRBJ2-6, is EPEVTQTPSHQVTQMGQEVILRCVPISNHLYFYWYRQILGQKVEFLVSFYNNEISEKSEIFDDQFSVERPDGSNFTLKIRSTKLEDSAMYFCASRPSRAGANVLTFGAGSRLTVL.

This clonotype occurred a few times. The V gene is TRBV7-3, the J gene TRBJ2-3; no clear D gene. V was clipped by 6 bases and J by 4 bases, with 11 bases between them. Germline CDR1 is SGHTA and CDR2 is FQGTGA. This CDR3 spans 13 amino acids. The CDR3 sequence: CASSPTGSDTQYF. In nucleotides, the CDR3 is TGTGCCAGCAGTCCCACTGGTTCAGATACGCAGTATTTT. The whole variable domain, remainder taken from reference TRBV7-3 and TRBJ2-3, is GAGVSQTPSNKVTEKGKYVELRCDPISGHTALYWYRQSLGQGPEFLIYFQGTGAADDSGLPNDRFFAVRPEGSVSTLKIQRTERGDSAVYLCASSPTGSDTQYFGPGTRLTVL.

The chain couples TRBV30 to TRBJ2-1; unclear D gene. Trimming cost V 0 bases and J 5 bases, with 2 bases left between them. The CDR3 contains 11 residues. The germline gives CDR1 GTSNPN, CDR2 SVGIG (reference sequence). CDR3 sequence (DNA): TGTGCCTGGAGTGTCGACAATGAGCAGTTCTTC. Translating it yields CAWSVDNEQFF.

This clonotype was recorded a few times. The chain uses TRBV12-3 or TRBV12-4 and TRBJ1-5, with D unclear. V was shortened by 0 bases and J by 7 bases, with 7 bases between the two germline ends. The CDR3 has 13 residues. The CDR3 DNA reads TGTGCCAGCAGTTTAGCCCCAGAGCAGCCCCAGCATTTT. Protein product: CASSLAPEQPQHF.

To note about this clonotype: This may be a read error: a much more frequent sequence differs by one nucleotide. The chain employs TRBV6-4 and TRBJ2-2; no reliable D call. Trimming took off 0 bases at V and 4 bases at J, with 3 bases between the two ends. This CDR3 region has 13 residues. The germline V gene encodes CDR1 MRHNA and CDR2 SNTAGT. The chain's CDR3 is CASSDSTTGELFF. CDR3 bases: TGTGCCAGCAGTGACTCGACCACCGGGGAGCTGTTTTTT.